The 23 T cell receptor beta chains reported below all come from one sample, sequenced in a study of siplizumab effects on memory and regulatory T cells. The data were produced by immunoSEQ multiplex PCR, yet TCRdb's version contains in-frame clones alone and is incomplete. The sample holds about 120,000 clones, approximately 92% seen once. The sequenced material came from non-Treg CD4+ T cells sorted from blood. These receptors originate from a human donor in good health.

The chain links TRBV28 to TRBJ2-7; the match to TRBD2 covers 9 bases. The CDR3 is made up of 15 amino acids. Germline V gives CDR1 MDHEN, CDR2 SYDVKM. J lost 2 bases, V lost 3 bases, and 5 bases had no gene match. The CDR3 region is CASSLRGGAPYEQYF. The CDR3 DNA is TGTGCCAGCAGTTTGCGGGGGGGGGCCCCCTACGAGCAGTACTTC. The full variable domain, in which reference TRBV28 and TRBJ2-7 provide the parts outside the CDR3, is DVKVTQSSRYLVKRTGEKVFLECVQDMDHENMFWYRQDPGLGLRLIYFSYDVKMKEKGDIPEGYSVSREKKERFSLILESASTNQTSMYLCASSLRGGAPYEQYFGPGTRLTVT.

J is TRBJ1-1 and V is TRBV18, with D hard to call. V lost 6 bases to trimming and J lost 3 bases, with 11 bases between them. Germline values: CDR1 KGHSH, CDR2 LQKENI. The CDR3 contains 13 residues. CDR3 sequence reads: CASSAGRDTEAFF. CDR3 coding DNA: TGTGCCAGCTCTGCGGGGAGAGACACTGAAGCTTTCTTT.

V and J are TRBV5-1 and TRBJ2-1; 9 bases align to TRBD1. After removal of 0 bases from V and 4 bases from J, the junction contained 5 bases not matched to a gene. Germline V CDR1 and CDR2: SGHRS, YFSETQ. The CDR3 contains 16 residues. The CDR3 sequence is CASSLELQGAYNEQFF. In DNA form, the CDR3 reads TGCGCCAGCAGCTTGGAGCTACAGGGGGCTTACAATGAGCAGTTCTTC.

Worth noting for this clone: Other DNA variants within this sample encode the same CDR3. The rearrangement uses TRBV28 and TRBJ1-2, with D unresolved. Trimming removed 6 bases at V and 4 bases at J, with 15 bases between. The CDR3 sequence is 14 residues long. CDR1 and CDR2 from the germline V gene are MDHEN and SYDVKM. CDR3 nucleotides: TGTGCCAGCAGGGGAGATAGGCCACCCTATGGCTACACCTTC. Protein: CASRGDRPPYGYTF.

The rearrangement uses TRBV7-2 and TRBJ2-3; no definite D call. V lost 8 bases and J 5 bases, leaving 11 bases between the germline ends. CDR1 is SGHTA and CDR2 is FQGNSA in the germline V gene. This CDR3 has 12 residues. The CDR3: CASQTLVDTQYF. CDR3 coding DNA: TGTGCCAGCCAAACGCTAGTAGATACGCAGTATTTT.

The J gene is TRBJ1-2, the V gene TRBV6-6; D possibly corresponds to TRBD1 (5 bases). Germline CDR1 MNHNY, CDR2 SVGAGI (reference sequence). The CDR3 has 14 residues. The V end lost 6 bases, the J end lost 2 bases, and 13 bases lay between the germline ends. The CDR3: CASRREGNNYGYTF. The CDR3 DNA reads as TGTGCCAGCAGAAGGGAGGGGAACAACTATGGCTACACCTTC.

Only a few counts were recorded for this clone. This chain connects TRBV19 to TRBJ1-5; D not resolved. Deletions cut 3 bases from V and 3 bases from J, with 9 bases between. This CDR3 has 14 amino acids. Germline V lookup: CDR1 LNHDA, CDR2 SQIVND (reference sequence). The CDR3 here is CASSMSANNQPQHF. The CDR3 region has the DNA TGTGCCAGTAGTATGTCTGCAAACAATCAGCCCCAGCATTTT.

The chain has TRBV28 and TRBJ1-5, with D uncertain. Germline values: CDR1 MDHEN, CDR2 SYDVKM. The CDR3 spans 11 residues. V was clipped by 3 bases and J by 6 bases, with 3 bases between them. The CDR3 sequence is CASSFGQPQHF. CDR3 DNA: TGTGCCAGCAGTTTTGGTCAGCCCCAGCATTTT.

The chain employs TRBV6-5 and TRBJ1-2; D is undetermined. The V end lost 8 bases, the J end lost 5 bases, and 18 bases lay between the germline ends. The CDR3 totals 14 residues. In germline, CDR1 is MNHEY, CDR2 SVGAGI. CDR3 sequence: CASHAGVIFYGYTF. The CDR3 region has the DNA TGTGCCAGCCATGCTGGTGTAATCTTTTATGGCTACACCTTC.

This clone came up a few times. This rearrangement joins TRBV2 to TRBJ1-5; no firm D call. Germline assignment: CDR1 SNHLY and CDR2 FYNNEI. The CDR3 is made up of 13 amino acids. The V end was cut by 5 bases, the J end by 10 bases, with 15 bases between. Here the CDR3 reads CASSSDRVEPQHF. The CDR3 DNA is TGTGCCAGCAGTTCGGACCGGGTGGAACCCCAGCATTTT.

The gene calls are TRBV7-2 and TRBJ1-4, with D perhaps matching TRBD1 (6 bases). CDR1 and CDR2 from the germline V gene are SGHTA and FQGNSA. The germline V and J ends were trimmed by 0 bases and 4 bases, with 9 bases remaining between them. The CDR3 contains 15 residues. In nucleotides, the CDR3 is TGTGCCAGCAGCTTAGCGACAGGCCGTAATGAAAAACTGTTTTTT. Amino acids: CASSLATGRNEKLFF.

This chain uses TRBV23-1 with TRBJ2-7; TRBD1 matches at 9 bases. TRBV23-1 is sorted into the ORF group, with uncertain function. V shed 3 bases, J shed 3 bases, and the junction held 9 bases outside the gene matches. The CDR3 totals 16 residues. The CDR3 nucleotides read TGCGCCAGCAGTCACCCTCTACGGGACAGGGACTACGAGCAGTACTTC. Its protein is CASSHPLRDRDYEQYF.

The rearrangement links TRBV29-1 to TRBJ1-2; D gene unclear. The CDR3 loop spans 11 amino acids. The V end was cut by 3 bases, the J end by 7 bases, with 9 bases between. From germline, CDR1 is SQVTM and CDR2 ANQGSEA. CDR3 nucleotides: TGCAGCGTTGAGGCAGGAGGTGGCTACACCTTC. Its protein product is CSVEAGGGYTF.

This chain joins TRBV4-2 and TRBJ1-6, with a tentative D call TRBD1 (6 bases). V lost 3 bases to trimming and J lost 6 bases, with 12 bases between them. In germline, CDR1 is LGHNA, CDR2 YNFKEQ. CDR3 size: 15 residues. The CDR3 DNA is TGTGCCAGCAGCCACGACAGGATGGGTAATTCACCCCTCCACTTT. Its translation is CASSHDRMGNSPLHF.

This chain uses TRBV14 with TRBJ2-3; 7 bases are shared with TRBD1. V was clipped by 0 bases and J by 4 bases; unmatched bases: 10. The CDR3 has 17 amino acids. Per the germline V gene, CDR1 is SGHDN and CDR2 is FVKESK. The CDR3: CASSQDPGQVGPDTQYF. CDR3 in DNA: TGTGCCAGCAGCCAAGATCCCGGACAGGTGGGTCCAGATACGCAGTATTTT.

The V and J genes are TRBV5-4 and TRBJ2-7; 12 bases agree with TRBD1. This CDR3 region has 14 residues. The V and J ends lost 4 bases and 3 bases, in that order; junction bases with no gene match: 2. Germline CDR1 SGHNT, CDR2 YYREEE (reference sequence). The CDR3 DNA reads TGTGCCAGCAGCGGGACAGGGGGCTTCTACGAGCAGTACTTC. Translation gives CASSGTGGFYEQYF. Using reference TRBV5-4 and TRBJ2-7 for the parts outside the CDR3, the full variable domain is ETGVTQSPTHLIKTRGQQVTLRCSSQSGHNTVSWYQQALGQGPQFIFQYYREEENGRGNFPPRFSGLQFPNYSSELNVNALELDDSALYLCASSGTGGFYEQYFGPGTRLTVT.

The chain has TRBV6-1 and TRBJ1-4; D perhaps matches TRBD1 (5 bases). CDR3 length equals 14 residues. The germline gives CDR1 MNHNS, CDR2 SASEGT. V gave up 2 bases and J gave up 7 bases, with 11 bases separating them. The CDR3 DNA reads TGTGCCAGCAGTGAATGGGGGGTTGGTGAAAAACTGTTTTTT. Amino acids: CASSEWGVGEKLFF.

V and J are TRBV6-6 and TRBJ1-1; no clear D gene. Germline assignment: CDR1 MNHNY and CDR2 SVGAGI (reference sequence). With 6 bases removed from V and 1 base from J, the gap between germline ends came to 12 bases. This CDR3 has 14 amino acids. The CDR3 region is CASRPIRGNTEAFF. The CDR3, as DNA: TGTGCCAGCAGACCAATCCGGGGGAACACTGAAGCTTTCTTT.

V gene TRBV19 combines with J gene TRBJ2-7, with 8 bases that match TRBD2. The germline CDR1 and CDR2 sequences are LNHDA and SQIVND (reference sequence). The CDR3 covers 14 residues. V was clipped by 7 bases and J by 0 bases; unmatched bases: 5. The CDR3: CASNGRGSSYEQYF. CDR3 DNA sequence: TGTGCCAGTAACGGGAGGGGGAGCTCCTACGAGCAGTACTTC.

The J gene is TRBJ2-5, the V gene TRBV4-2; D is ambiguous. Trimming took off 0 bases at V and 5 bases at J, with 10 bases between the two ends. The germline gives CDR1 LGHNA, CDR2 YNFKEQ. The CDR3 is 14 residues long. The CDR3 spells CASSQDLVVETQYF. CDR3 DNA: TGTGCCAGCAGCCAAGATTTAGTTGTTGAGACCCAGTACTTC.

CDR3 in amino acids: CASSQDNRASGGGSETQYF. CDR3 bases: TGCGCCAGCAGCCAAGACAACCGGGCTAGCGGGGGGGGTTCAGAGACCCAGTACTTC. The chain couples TRBV4-1 to TRBJ2-5; 12 bases are a match to TRBD2. The CDR3 spans 19 residues. Germline CDR1 and CDR2: MGHRA and YSYEKL. Trimming cost V 0 bases and J 4 bases; bases outside gene matches: 12.

The chain joins TRBV9 to TRBJ2-5, with 11 bases identical to TRBD2. Germline lookup yields CDR1 SGDLS and CDR2 YYNGEE. The CDR3 extends over 17 amino acids. The trim removed 4 bases at V and 2 bases at J, leaving 10 bases unmatched. As DNA, the CDR3 is TGTGCCAGCAGCCCTAAGCCCCGACTAGCGGGGCAAGAGACCCAGTACTTC. Amino acids: CASSPKPRLAGQETQYF.

The chain is built from TRBV12-5 and TRBJ2-1; 8 nucleotides align to TRBD1. CDR1 is LGHNT and CDR2 is FRNRAP in the germline V gene. The CDR3 covers 13 residues. With 7 bases clipped from V and 4 bases from J, the junction kept 3 bases outside the gene matches. This CDR3 reads CASDTGGYNEQFF. In nucleotides, the CDR3 is TGTGCTAGTGATACAGGGGGGTACAATGAGCAGTTCTTC.